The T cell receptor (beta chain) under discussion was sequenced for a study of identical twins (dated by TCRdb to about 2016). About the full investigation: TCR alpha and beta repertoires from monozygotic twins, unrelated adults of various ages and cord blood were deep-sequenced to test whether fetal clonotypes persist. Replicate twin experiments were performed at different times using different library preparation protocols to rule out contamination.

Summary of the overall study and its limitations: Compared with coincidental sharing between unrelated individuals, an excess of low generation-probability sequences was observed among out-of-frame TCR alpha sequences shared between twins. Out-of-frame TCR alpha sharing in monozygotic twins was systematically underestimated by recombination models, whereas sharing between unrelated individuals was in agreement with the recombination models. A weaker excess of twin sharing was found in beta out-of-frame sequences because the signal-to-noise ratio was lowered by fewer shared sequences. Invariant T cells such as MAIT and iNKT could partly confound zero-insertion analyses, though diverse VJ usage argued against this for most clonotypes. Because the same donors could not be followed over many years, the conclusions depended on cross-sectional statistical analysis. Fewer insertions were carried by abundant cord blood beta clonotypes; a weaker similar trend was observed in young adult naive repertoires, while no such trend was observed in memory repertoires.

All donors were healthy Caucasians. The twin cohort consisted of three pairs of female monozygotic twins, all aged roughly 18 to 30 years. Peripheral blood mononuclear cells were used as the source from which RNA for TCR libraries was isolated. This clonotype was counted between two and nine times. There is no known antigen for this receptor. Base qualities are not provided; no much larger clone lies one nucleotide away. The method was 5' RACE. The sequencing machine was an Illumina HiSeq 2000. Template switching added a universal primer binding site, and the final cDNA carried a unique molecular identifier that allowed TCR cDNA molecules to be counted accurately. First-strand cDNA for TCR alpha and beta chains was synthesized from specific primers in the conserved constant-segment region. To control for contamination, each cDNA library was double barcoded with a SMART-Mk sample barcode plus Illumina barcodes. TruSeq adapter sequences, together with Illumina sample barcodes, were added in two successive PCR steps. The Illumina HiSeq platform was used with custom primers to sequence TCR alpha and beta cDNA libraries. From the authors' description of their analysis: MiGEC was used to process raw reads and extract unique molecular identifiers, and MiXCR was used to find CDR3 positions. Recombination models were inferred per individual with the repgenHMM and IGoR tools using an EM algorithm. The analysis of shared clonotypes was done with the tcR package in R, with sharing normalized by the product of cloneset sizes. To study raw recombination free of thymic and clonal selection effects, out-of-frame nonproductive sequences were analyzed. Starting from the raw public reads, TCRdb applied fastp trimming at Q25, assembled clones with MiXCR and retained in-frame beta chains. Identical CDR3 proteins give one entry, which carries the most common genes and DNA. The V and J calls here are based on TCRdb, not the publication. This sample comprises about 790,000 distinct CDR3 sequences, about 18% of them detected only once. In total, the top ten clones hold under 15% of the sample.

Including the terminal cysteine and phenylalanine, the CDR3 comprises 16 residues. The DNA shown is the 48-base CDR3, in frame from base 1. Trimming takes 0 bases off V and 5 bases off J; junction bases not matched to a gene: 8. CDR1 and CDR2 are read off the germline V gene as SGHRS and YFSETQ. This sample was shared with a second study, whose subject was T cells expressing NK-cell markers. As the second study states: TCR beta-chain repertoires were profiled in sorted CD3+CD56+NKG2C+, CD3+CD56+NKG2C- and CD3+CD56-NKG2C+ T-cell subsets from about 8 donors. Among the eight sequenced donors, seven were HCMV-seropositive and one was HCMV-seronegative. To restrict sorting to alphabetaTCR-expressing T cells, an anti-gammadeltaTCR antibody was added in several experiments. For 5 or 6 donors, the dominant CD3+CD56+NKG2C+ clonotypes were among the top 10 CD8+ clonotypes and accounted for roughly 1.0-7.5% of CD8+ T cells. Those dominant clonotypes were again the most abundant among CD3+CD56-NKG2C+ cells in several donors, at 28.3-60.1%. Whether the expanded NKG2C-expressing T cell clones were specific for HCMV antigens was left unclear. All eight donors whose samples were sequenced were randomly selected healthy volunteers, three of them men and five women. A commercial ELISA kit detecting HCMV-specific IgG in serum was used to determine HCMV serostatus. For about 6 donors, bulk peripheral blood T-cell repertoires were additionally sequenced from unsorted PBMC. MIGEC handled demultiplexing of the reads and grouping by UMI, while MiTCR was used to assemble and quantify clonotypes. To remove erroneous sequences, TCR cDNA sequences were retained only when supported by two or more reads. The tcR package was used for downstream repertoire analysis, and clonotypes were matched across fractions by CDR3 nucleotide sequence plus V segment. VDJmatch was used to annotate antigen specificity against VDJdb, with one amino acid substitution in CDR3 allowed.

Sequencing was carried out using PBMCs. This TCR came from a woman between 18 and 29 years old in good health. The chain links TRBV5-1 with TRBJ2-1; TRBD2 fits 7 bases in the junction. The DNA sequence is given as TGCGCCAGCAGCTTGGAATGGGGGAGGGCCGACAATGAGCAGTTCTTC. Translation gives CASSLEWGRADNEQFF.